This T cell receptor (beta chain) was sequenced for a study of identical twins. Study-level findings and limits: The study based its conclusions on cross-sectional statistical analysis and did not follow the same donors. The models systematically underestimated how much out-of-frame TCR alpha was shared in monozygotic twins. Abundant beta clonotypes from cord blood had fewer insertions, unlike memory repertoires, which showed none.

Between the trimmed V and J ends, which lost 6 bases and 0 bases, there was a span of 6 bases. The CDR3 runs 14 residues. CDR1 is ENHRY, CDR2 SYGVKD, per germline. Details on this clonotype: Antigen specificity is unknown.

Template switching added a universal primer site; cDNA carried unique molecular identifiers. From the 5' RACE reads, TCRdb called clonotypes with MiXCR, one entry per CDR3 protein. The profile shows around 1.7 million distinct CDR3 sequences, 32% of them singletons. Material for sequencing was cord blood. This TCR derives from a newborn girl in good health. The chain employs TRBV10-3 and TRBJ2-6; maybe TRBD2 (5 bases). This CDR3 is CAIRAASGANVLTF. The CDR3 DNA is TGTGCCATCAGAGCGGCCTCTGGGGCCAACGTCCTGACTTTC.